This TCR beta chain was recovered during a study of cytomegalovirus exposure and HLA in healthy donors. In germline, CDR1 is MGHRA, CDR2 YSYEKL. The CDR3 is made up of 14 amino acids. Germline trimming cut 4 bases from V and 5 bases from J; bases unmatched to any gene: 3. Amplification used 60 Vbeta primers and 13 Jbeta primers. This table comes from immunoSEQ multiplex PCR, and its TCRdb copy is limited to in-frame clones, with some not included. The sample lists 85,000 to 130,000 clones, approximately 71% seen once, with approximately 2.4% in the top ten. This clone was found once. The receptor comes from a man aged 35-49 years in good health and CMV-seronegative. This chain connects TRBV4-1 to TRBJ2-5; 11 bases agree with TRBD2. Sequenced input: PBMCs. The CDR3 DNA sequence: TGCGCCAGCAGCCCGGGACTAGCGGTGGAGACCCAGTACTTC. It specifies CASSPGLAVETQYF.